Listed below are T cell receptor beta chains from one sample, sequenced in a study of blood T cell repertoires in COVID-19. Libraries were prepared by immunoSEQ multiplex PCR; TCRdb keeps only in-frame clonotypes and omits some of them. The data show some 420,000 clones, approximately 90% seen once. What was sequenced was PBMCs or T cells enriched from blood (not recorded which). The receptors here all came from a man under 40 who had recovered from COVID-19. CDR3s leave out the opening cysteine and the closing phenylalanine or tryptophan. The order of the fields is V gene, J gene, CDR3 protein.

v_call: TRBV7-9
j_call: TRBJ2-1
cdr3_aa: ASSPALNEQF

v_call: TRBV9
j_call: TRBJ2-6
cdr3_aa: ASSTKTGASSGANVLT

v_call: TRBV5-1
j_call: TRBJ2-2
cdr3_aa: ASSRGTGELF

v_call: TRBV28
j_call: TRBJ2-1
cdr3_aa: ASSFPLQTSGSNDEQF

v_call: TRBV30
j_call: TRBJ1-1
cdr3_aa: AWSVLMNTEAF

v_call: TRBV6-5
j_call: TRBJ2-5
cdr3_aa: ASSRDYNQETQY

v_call: TRBV19
j_call: TRBJ2-1
cdr3_aa: ASSMGGLAGGYNEQF

v_call: TRBV6-2/TRBV6-3
j_call: TRBJ2-3
cdr3_aa: ASIPGQTAGTDTQY

v_call: TRBV3-1/TRBV3-2
j_call: TRBJ1-2
cdr3_aa: ASSQDRLGASNYGYT

v_call: TRBV12-3/TRBV12-4
j_call: TRBJ2-7
cdr3_aa: ASSLGQNYEQY

v_call: TRBV11-1
j_call: TRBJ2-3
cdr3_aa: ASSYSSGSGDTQY

v_call: TRBV19
j_call: TRBJ2-2
cdr3_aa: ASSWAGGYTGELF

v_call: TRBV5-1
j_call: TRBJ1-1
cdr3_aa: ASSWGGTNTEAF

v_call: TRBV19
j_call: TRBJ1-6
cdr3_aa: ASSPPSNSPLH

v_call: TRBV21-1
j_call: TRBJ1-6
cdr3_aa: ASSKAVRAGANSPLH

v_call: TRBV5-1
j_call: TRBJ2-7
cdr3_aa: ASSWASGKMAYEQY

v_call: TRBV4-1
j_call: TRBJ2-1
cdr3_aa: ASSQGLGPGEREQF

v_call: TRBV2
j_call: TRBJ2-3
cdr3_aa: ASSDPSGNTDTQY

v_call: TRBV19
j_call: TRBJ1-4
cdr3_aa: ASSVGTGVLGEKLF

v_call: TRBV7-9
j_call: TRBJ1-2
cdr3_aa: ASSPSYSGGYGYT

v_call: TRBV10-2
j_call: TRBJ1-2
cdr3_aa: ASSPGGGYT

v_call: TRBV5-1
j_call: TRBJ1-1
cdr3_aa: ASSLGSTVETEAF

v_call: TRBV3-1/TRBV3-2
j_call: TRBJ2-5
cdr3_aa: ASSQVAYQETQY

v_call: TRBV2
j_call: TRBJ2-7
cdr3_aa: ASSEPQDRDEQY

v_call: TRBV2
j_call: TRBJ2-1
cdr3_aa: ASSLYNLNEQF

v_call: TRBV11-2
j_call: TRBJ2-7
cdr3_aa: ASSLVGTSGSSYEQY

v_call: TRBV3-1/TRBV3-2
j_call: TRBJ2-3
cdr3_aa: ASSQGADTQY

v_call: TRBV4-1
j_call: TRBJ1-2
cdr3_aa: ASSQQGRHT

v_call: TRBV11-2
j_call: TRBJ2-1
cdr3_aa: ASSLALGTAYSYNEQF